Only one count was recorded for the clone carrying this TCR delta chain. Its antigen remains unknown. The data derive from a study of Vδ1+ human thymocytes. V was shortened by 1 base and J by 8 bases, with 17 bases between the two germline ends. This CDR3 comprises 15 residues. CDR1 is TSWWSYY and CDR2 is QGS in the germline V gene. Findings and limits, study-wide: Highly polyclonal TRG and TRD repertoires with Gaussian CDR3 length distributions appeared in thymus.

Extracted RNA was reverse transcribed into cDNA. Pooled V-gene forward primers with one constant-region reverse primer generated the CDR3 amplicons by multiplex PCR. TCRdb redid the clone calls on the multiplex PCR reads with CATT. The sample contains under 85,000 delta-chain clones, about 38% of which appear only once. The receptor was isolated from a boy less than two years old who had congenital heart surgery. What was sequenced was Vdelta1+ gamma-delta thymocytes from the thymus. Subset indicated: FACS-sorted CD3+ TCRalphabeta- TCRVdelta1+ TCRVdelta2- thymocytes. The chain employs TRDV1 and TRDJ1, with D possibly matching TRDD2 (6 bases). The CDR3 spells CALGEPITFQLKLIF. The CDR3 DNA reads TGTGCTCTTGGGGAACCGATCACCTTCCAACTGAAACTCATCTTT.